Shown below are 24 T cell receptor beta chains from a single sample sequenced in a study of T cells in Graves' hyperthyroidism and ophthalmopathy. Researchers amplified the TCR beta CDR3 regions from RNA transcripts. With the HTBI primer set, the TCR CDR3 went through a first round of RT-PCR. MiXCR, applied by TCRdb to the multiplex PCR reads, yields one record per CDR3 protein. The table lists about 840,000 distinct CDR3 sequences, over 35% of them singletons, with over 8% in the top ten. The source material was blood. The receptors were gathered from a man aged 18 to 29 with Graves' hyperthyroidism.

The V call is TRBV20-1, the J call TRBJ1-6, with 10 bases lining up with TRBD1. The V segment lost 1 base and the J segment 10 bases; nucleotides outside the gene matches: 10. Germline loops: CDR1 DFQATT, CDR2 SNEGSKA (reference sequence). This CDR3 comprises 16 residues. CDR3 nucleotide sequence: TGCAGTGCTAGAGCCGGGACAGGGGTAGGAGGATCACCCCTCCACTTT. This gives the protein CSARAGTGVGGSPLHF.

On this clonotype itself: The missing conserved phenylalanine or tryptophan at the end of this CDR3 makes a read error likely. The chain links TRBV7-6 to TRBJ2-2; the match to TRBD2 covers 14 bases. The germline V gene has CDR1 SGHVS and CDR2 FNYEAQ. V gave up 6 bases and J gave up 3 bases; unmatched junction bases: 6. This CDR3 has 17 amino acids. In DNA form, the CDR3 reads TGTGCCAGCAGTTTCTCGACTAGCGGGAGGGACACCGGGGAGCTGTTTCTT. Amino acids: CASSFSTSGRDTGELFL.

V is TRBV12-3 or TRBV12-4 and J is TRBJ2-7, with 10 bases fitting TRBD2. V shed 7 bases, J shed 5 bases, and the junction held 11 bases outside the gene matches. The length of the CDR3 is 15 residues. The CDR3 DNA sequence: TGTGCCAGCACCAGGACTAGCGGCTCCTGGGACGAGCAGTACTTC. Translated, it gives CASTRTSGSWDEQYF.

This clonotype was seen more than once but under ten times. This chain connects TRBV29-1 to TRBJ1-1; 7 nucleotides line up with TRBD1. Germline V lookup: CDR1 SQVTM, CDR2 ANQGSEA. The CDR3 totals 14 residues. Trimming took 7 bases from V and 3 from J; bases not matched to a gene: 11. CDR3 in DNA: TGCAGCGCCTCAACAGGGGCCGGGCACACTGAAGCTTTCTTT. It encodes CSASTGAGHTEAFF.

This clonotype has ten or more counts. V is TRBV19 and J is TRBJ1-1; D remains unclear. This CDR3 spans 13 amino acids. The germline V gene has CDR1 LNHDA and CDR2 SQIVND (reference sequence). Trimming shortened V by 3 bases and J by 4 bases, and 9 bases separated the two germline ends. The CDR3 reads CASSMSRSTEAFF. The CDR3 DNA is TGTGCCAGTAGTATGTCAAGGAGCACTGAAGCTTTCTTT.

The table lists this clonotype with many counts. V and J are TRBV29-1 and TRBJ2-7, with TRBD2 identical over 9 bases. The CDR3 contains 13 residues. The ends lost 6 bases at V and 2 bases at J; junction bases unmatched: 5. The V gene's germline CDR1 is SQVTM and CDR2 ANQGSEA. This CDR3 reads CSVLAGATYEQYF. In nucleotides, the CDR3 is TGCAGCGTATTAGCGGGAGCAACCTACGAGCAGTACTTC.

V usage is TRBV2 and J usage is TRBJ2-7; 7 nucleotides align to TRBD2. V dropped 11 bases and J dropped 3; count of bases not matched to a gene: 10. The CDR3 has 13 residues. Germline-derived CDR1 and CDR2 are SNHLY and FYNNEI. DNA of the CDR3: TGTGCCCGCCAACTAGCGCACAGCTACGAGCAGTACTTC. Translated, it gives CARQLAHSYEQYF.

This clonotype has ten or more counts. V and J are TRBV4-1 and TRBJ1-2; D possibly corresponds to TRBD1 (5 bases). The CDR3 sequence is 13 residues long. Germline V gene data show CDR1 as MGHRA and CDR2 as YSYEKL. The ends were cut back, 1 base at V and 7 bases at J, with 10 bases in the middle. As DNA, the CDR3 is TGCGCCAGCAGCCAAGGGGGGGATGGTGGCTACACCTTC. Its protein product is CASSQGGDGGYTF.

The chain carries TRBV7-9 and TRBJ2-7; TRBD2 matches 7 bases. The CDR3 sequence is 17 residues long. CDR1 is SEHNR, CDR2 FQNEAQ, per germline (reference sequence). The V segment lost 1 base and the J segment 0 bases; nucleotides outside the gene matches: 9. The CDR3 is CASSLDRASGLSYEQYF. Here the CDR3 DNA reads TGTGCCAGCAGCTTAGACCGGGCTAGCGGCCTCTCCTACGAGCAGTACTTC.

This clonotype was seen repeatedly, ten times or more. The chain employs TRBV15 and TRBJ1-5; weak D call: TRBD1 (5 bases). Germline values: CDR1 LNHNV, CDR2 YYDKDF (reference sequence). The CDR3 has 15 residues. V was cut by 0 bases and J by 5 bases, with 11 bases left in between. CDR3 coding DNA: TGTGCCACCAGCAGAGATGGGGACCTCTATCAGCCCCAGCATTTT. This gives the protein CATSRDGDLYQPQHF.

The V gene is TRBV7-9, the J gene TRBJ2-7; tentative D call: TRBD1 (6 bases). V lost 2 bases and J 5 bases, leaving 10 bases between the germline ends. CDR3 length: 13 amino acids. Germline CDR1 SEHNR, CDR2 FQNEAQ (reference sequence). The chain's CDR3 is CASSLNRDNEQYF. Here the CDR3 DNA reads TGTGCCAGCAGCTTAAACAGGGACAACGAGCAGTACTTC. The full variable domain, in which reference TRBV7-9 and TRBJ2-7 provide the parts outside the CDR3, is DTGVSQNPRHKITKRGQNVTFRCDPISEHNRLYWYRQTLGQGPEFLTYFQNEAQLEKSRLLSDRFSAERPKGSFSTLEIQRTEQGDSAMYLCASSLNRDNEQYFGPGTRLTVT.

This clonotype was detected once. One base away lies a much larger clone, so this may be a sequencing read error. V usage is TRBV29-1 and J usage is TRBJ2-5; 12 bases agree with TRBD2. CDR1 SQVTM and CDR2 ANQGSEA come from the germline V gene. This CDR3 contains 14 residues. V was clipped by 5 bases and J by 2 bases; unmatched bases: 3. CDR3 residues: CSVLGLAGQETQYF. For the CDR3, the DNA is TGCAGCGTTCTTGGACTAGCGGGGCAAGAGACCCAGTACTTC.

This clonotype has ten or more counts. The junction departs from the called germline gene at one end, perhaps through a read error. This chain joins TRBV5-4 and TRBJ2-7; 8 bases are shared with TRBD2. The CDR3 totals 14 residues. Germline loops: CDR1 SGHNT, CDR2 YYREEE (reference sequence). The CDR3 DNA reads TGCGCCAGCAGCCTCGGGACTAGTTCCTACGAGCAGTACTTC. Translation: CASSLGTSSYEQYF.

This chain links TRBV19 with TRBJ1-1; weak D call: TRBD1 (5 bases). V was clipped by 4 bases and J by 5 bases, with 17 bases between them. Germline-derived CDR1 and CDR2 are LNHDA and SQIVND (reference sequence). This CDR3 is built from 15 residues. The CDR3 DNA sequence: TGTGCCAGTAGTACCCCCGGGCAGGGCCCGACTGAAGCTTTCTTT. It yields the protein CASSTPGQGPTEAFF.

The J gene is TRBJ1-5, the V gene TRBV2; 7 nucleotides agree with TRBD1. CDR3 length: 18 residues. V dropped 5 bases and J dropped 0; count of bases not matched to a gene: 13. Germline-derived CDR1 and CDR2 are SNHLY and FYNNEI. The DNA of the CDR3 is TGTGCCAGCAGTTCCCTCCCGCTTACAGGGGATAGCAATCAGCCCCAGCATTTT. Translating gives CASSSLPLTGDSNQPQHF.

The rearrangement joins TRBV15 to TRBJ1-5; 9 positions agree with TRBD1. This CDR3 region has 13 residues. V dropped 7 bases and J dropped 11; count of bases not matched to a gene: 9. Germline V lookup: CDR1 LNHNV, CDR2 YYDKDF (reference sequence). The CDR3 region has the DNA TGTGCCACCACCCTGACAGGGGGAGAGACCCAGCATTTT. It encodes CATTLTGGETQHF.

Note on this clonotype: With a much larger clone just one base away, this may be a read error. This chain links TRBV2 with TRBJ2-7, with 7 bases that match TRBD1. After removal of 4 bases from V and 3 bases from J, the junction contained 3 bases not matched to a gene. Germline V gene sequence: CDR1 SNHLY, CDR2 FYNNEI. This CDR3 has 13 residues. The CDR3 protein is CASSGQGLYEQYF. In nucleotides, the CDR3 is TGTGCCAGCAGTGGACAGGGTCTCTACGAGCAGTACTTC.

This clonotype was seen ten or more times. This sequence joins TRBV29-1 and TRBJ2-7; D might be TRBD2 (6 bases). V gave up 6 bases and J gave up 2 bases, with 17 bases separating them. CDR3 length: 14 residues. Looked up from germline, CDR1 is SQVTM and CDR2 is ANQGSEA. DNA for the CDR3: TGCAGCGTCTCAAGCTGGGACTCTACCTACGAGCAGTACTTC. This translates into CSVSSWDSTYEQYF.

The table lists this clonotype with a few counts. This chain connects TRBV6-2 or TRBV6-3 to TRBJ2-5; 10 nucleotides line up with TRBD2. This CDR3 comprises 16 residues. The V segment lost 4 bases and the J segment 4 bases; nucleotides outside the gene matches: 9. Per the germline V gene, CDR1 is MNHEY and CDR2 is SVGEGT. The CDR3 loop is CASSSALAGGRETQYF. For the CDR3, the DNA is TGTGCCAGCAGTTCCGCCTTAGCGGGAGGAAGAGAGACCCAGTACTTC.

Remarks on this clonotype: This may come from a read error, since a much larger clone is one base off. This sequence joins TRBV2 and TRBJ2-7, with D perhaps matching TRBD2 (5 bases). This CDR3 contains 12 residues. CDR1 and CDR2 (germline): SNHLY, FYNNEI. The CDR3 coding sequence is TGTGCCAGCAGCGGACTGAACTACGAGAAGTACTTC. Its translation is CASSGLNYEKYF.

As regards this clonotype: A much larger clone differs by one base, so this may be a read error. The chain recombines TRBV20-1 with TRBJ1-6; 11 bases align to TRBD1. The V and J ends lost 2 bases and 8 bases, in that order; junction bases with no gene match: 2. This CDR3 spans 14 amino acids. Germline assignment: CDR1 DFQATT and CDR2 SNEGSKA (reference sequence). The chain's CDR3 is CSARKGQGDSPLHF. The CDR3 nucleotides are TGCAGTGCTAGAAAGGGACAGGGGGATTCACCCCTCCACTTT.

This chain joins TRBV7-6 and TRBJ2-7, with D possibly called TRBD1 or TRBD2 (5 bases each). Germline CDR1 reads SGHVS; CDR2 reads FNYEAQ. V was shortened by 5 bases and J by 7 bases, with 18 bases between the two germline ends. The length of the CDR3 is 14 residues. DNA of the CDR3: TGTGCCAGCAGCACCCGGGACCGGGTTGAGGAGCAGTACTTC. This sequence encodes CASSTRDRVEEQYF.

The table lists this clonotype with many counts. This rearrangement joins TRBV6-6 to TRBJ1-5, with D possibly matching TRBD1 (5 bases). This CDR3 contains 13 residues. The germline CDR1 and CDR2 sequences are MNHNY and SVGAGI (reference sequence). The germline V and J ends were trimmed by 2 bases and 7 bases, with 9 bases remaining between them. The CDR3 DNA reads as TGTGCCAGCAGTTACGGAAGGGGACAGCCCCAGCATTTT. Residues: CASSYGRGQPQHF.

This clonotype was observed once. The chain couples TRBV6-1 to TRBJ1-1, with 8 bases identical to TRBD1. There are 15 residues in the CDR3. Germline CDR1 MNHNS, CDR2 SASEGT. V lost 7 bases and J lost 4; bases outside the gene matches: 11. CDR3 coding DNA: TGTGCCAGCAACTTCGTGGACAGGGAGGGCACTGAAGCTTTCTTT. It codes for CASNFVDREGTEAFF.